Below, 8 T cell receptor beta chains from the same sample are listed, as sequenced in a study of CD8+ T cells in alopecia areata. Specified treatment: oral pan-JAK inhibitor, 5-10 mg twice daily. As the sequencing template, cDNA was produced by extracting RNA and reverse transcribing it. Assay: immunoSEQ multiplex PCR; the TCRdb copy retains only in-frame clones and omits some. The repertoire holds 150,000 to 250,000 clones, with roughly 64% as singletons. The source material was CD4+ T cells sorted from blood, sampled at week 24, from a patient treated with tofacitinib. These receptors were collected from a human donor with alopecia areata.

The V gene is TRBV6-5, the J gene TRBJ2-5; no definite D call. The CDR3 contains 14 residues. CDR1 is MNHEY and CDR2 is SVGAGI in the germline V gene. V lost 4 bases to trimming and J lost 5 bases, with 14 bases between them. CDR3 residues: CASSFRRLPETQYF. The CDR3 DNA sequence: TGTGCCAGCAGTTTCCGGCGGCTGCCGGAGACCCAGTACTTC.

The chain employs TRBV18 and TRBJ1-1; TRBD1 matches 7 bases. The V segment lost 3 bases and the J segment 5 bases; nucleotides outside the gene matches: 9. CDR3 length equals 15 residues. Germline V gene lookup returns CDR1 KGHSH and CDR2 LQKENI. CDR3 residues: CASSPNRETGTEAFF. CDR3 nucleotides: TGTGCCAGCTCACCGAACAGGGAGACAGGGACTGAAGCTTTCTTT.

The rearrangement uses TRBV6-5 and TRBJ2-3, with 8 positions matching TRBD2. V was pared by 5 bases and J by 10 bases, with 2 bases of the junction left unmatched. The length of the CDR3 is 11 residues. The germline CDR1 and CDR2 sequences are MNHEY and SVGAGI. In nucleotides, the CDR3 is TGTGCCAGCAGTCGGGGGGGTTCGCAGTATTTT. This gives the protein CASSRGGSQYF.

This clone was seen only a few times. This chain connects TRBV6-5 to TRBJ2-4; no clear D gene. Germline-derived CDR1 and CDR2 are MNHEY and SVGAGI. This CDR3 has 13 amino acids. V gave up 3 bases and J gave up 8 bases, with 11 bases separating them. The CDR3 sequence: CASSYLGWHIQYF. For the CDR3, the DNA is TGTGCCAGCAGTTATCTAGGGTGGCACATTCAGTACTTC.

The V call is TRBV9, the J call TRBJ1-3; D is undetermined. Germline V CDR1 and CDR2: SGDLS, YYNGEE. Deletions cut 0 bases from V and 0 bases from J, with 7 bases between. This CDR3 spans 15 amino acids. CDR3 region: CASSVDWFSGNTIYF. The DNA of the CDR3 is TGTGCCAGCAGCGTAGACTGGTTCTCTGGAAACACCATATATTTT.

This sequence joins TRBV4-3 and TRBJ1-6; TRBD1 matches 9 bases. Germline CDR1 and CDR2: LGHNA and YSLEER. CDR3 length: 15 residues. The V segment lost 3 bases and the J segment 7 bases; nucleotides outside the gene matches: 4. The CDR3 region has the DNA TGCGCCAGCAGCCAGTACAGGGGGCGAAATTCACCCCTCCACTTT. This codes for CASSQYRGRNSPLHF.

In its sample, this clone was seen a few times. The rearrangement uses TRBV23-1 and TRBJ1-6, with no clear D. TRBV23-1 carries the ORF label, with uncertain function. The CDR3 has 17 amino acids. V lost 2 bases and J 4 bases, leaving 15 bases between the germline ends. For the CDR3, the DNA is TGCGCCAGCAGTCAAACCTCACGGGAGATTTATAATTCACCCCTCCACTTT. It yields the protein CASSQTSREIYNSPLHF.

The rearrangement joins TRBV5-1 to TRBJ2-1; D is perhaps TRBD2 (6 bases). The CDR3 has 15 amino acids. V shed 3 bases and J shed 9 bases, with 19 bases lying between them. The V gene's germline CDR1 is SGHRS and CDR2 YFSETQ. The CDR3 sequence: CASSWGVGGSAEQFF. The CDR3 bases are TGCGCCAGCAGCTGGGGCGTCGGGGGATCTGCTGAGCAGTTCTTC.